This is a list of T cell receptor beta chains from one sample in a study of patients and donors after allogeneic stem cell transplantation. TCRdb called the RT-PCR reads again in MiXCR, with one record for every CDR3 protein. The table includes about 18,000 distinct CDR3 sequences, 4.5% to 5% detected once. The sample was blood, either unsorted or a sorted T cell fraction (not recorded which). All receptors come from a human donor who was either an allogeneic HSCT recipient or a stem cell or donor lymphocyte infusion donor (not recorded which). It is not recorded whose cells these are; they may come from a transplant donor. The CDR3 runs from the conserved cysteine through the conserved F or W.

j_call | v_call | cdr3_aa
TRBJ1-2 | TRBV7-9 | CASSLGVQGYTF
TRBJ2-7 | TRBV7-9 | CATRAGGPSEQYF
TRBJ2-7 | TRBV5-1 | CASRSGGEGEQYF
TRBJ2-1 | TRBV5-1 | CASRSGVGVEQFF
TRBJ1-1 | TRBV7-9 | CASSFDSTTEAFF
TRBJ1-6 | TRBV27 | CASSSGSSYNSPLHF
TRBJ2-7 | TRBV7-2 | CASSPYRDRSSYEQYF
TRBJ1-1 | TRBV12-3/TRBV12-4 | CASRTGGTEAFF
TRBJ2-5 | TRBV20-1 | CSARTSGVLTQYF
TRBJ1-1 | TRBV5-6 | CASSLLAGLNTEAFF
TRBJ2-7 | TRBV5-1 | CASSSSPAHEQYF
TRBJ1-1 | TRBV5-1 | CASSLYTGTEAFF
TRBJ2-5 | TRBV29-1 | CSVSGGRGQETQYF
TRBJ2-3 | TRBV7-9 | CASSLVTGVTDTQYF
TRBJ1-4 | TRBV7-8 | CASSSSGQADEKLFF
TRBJ2-5 | TRBV5-1 | CASSLDGQSQETQYF
TRBJ1-6 | TRBV3-1 | CASSPYLESPLHF
TRBJ1-2 | TRBV10-3 | CATSGGNYGYTF
TRBJ2-7 | TRBV5-5 | CASSLSGTGKTQYF
TRBJ2-7 | TRBV15 | CATSRGLYEQYF
TRBJ2-5 | TRBV20-1 | CSARVRQKETQYF
TRBJ1-2 | TRBV5-1 | CASSFQTERYGYTF
TRBJ1-2 | TRBV21-1 | CASSARPRGGYTF
TRBJ2-7 | TRBV12-3/TRBV12-4 | CASSRQVYEQYF
TRBJ2-1 | TRBV5-3 | CARSHCGLLAKGNNEQFF
TRBJ2-1 | TRBV29-1 | CSVAPSGYNEQFF
TRBJ2-7 | TRBV7-9 | CASSPQGESYEQYF
TRBJ2-3 | TRBV15 | CATSRDPGARTDTQYF
TRBJ1-1 | TRBV7-8 | CASSLGFGNTEAFF
TRBJ2-5 | TRBV7-9 | CASSRPGTRVETQYF
TRBJ2-3 | TRBV5-4 | CASSPPGTGAVDTQYF
TRBJ2-5 | TRBV11-3 | CASSPTWVGSQETQYF
TRBJ1-4 | TRBV3-1 | CASSQRQGYEKLFF
TRBJ2-3 | TRBV5-8 | CASSSAVAGGGTDTQYF
TRBJ1-1 | TRBV15 | CATSIQGPGTEAFF
TRBJ2-5 | TRBV28 | CASIEAGKQETQYF
TRBJ2-7 | TRBV20-1 | CSARVGHNYEQYF
TRBJ2-6 | TRBV6-1 | CASARLGANVLTF
TRBJ2-1 | TRBV9 | CASSVATVSYNEQFF
TRBJ1-3 | TRBV20-1 | CSARDVDSSGNTIYF
TRBJ1-2 | TRBV11-2 | CASSFRTGGNYGYTF
TRBJ2-7 | TRBV18 | CASSPQLGISSYEQYF